Below are 20 T cell receptor beta chains sequenced from a single sample in a study of shared clonotypes between healthy human individuals. CD45RO negativity and positive selection for CCR7 defined naive CD8 cells, a population that excluded terminally differentiated effector memory CD45RA+ cells. Only in-frame clones appear in the TCRdb table, and some are missing; sequencing was by immunoSEQ multiplex PCR. The sample lists roughly 890,000 clones, about 92% occurring once. Sequences were obtained from naive CD8+ T cells sorted from blood. These receptors all stem from a man aged 25-40 years in good health.

This clone was seen just once. The rearrangement uses TRBV10-3 and TRBJ1-4; D is undetermined. Trimming took 0 bases from V and 7 from J, leaving 15 bases between them. Germline V gives CDR1 ENHRY, CDR2 SYGVKD. The CDR3 length is 16 residues. In nucleotides, the CDR3 is TGTGCCATCAGTGAGTCGGATGGATGGGGAAGTGAAAAACTGTTTTTT. It translates to CAISESDGWGSEKLFF.

The chain uses TRBV4-1 and TRBJ2-7; 7 positions match TRBD1. This CDR3 is built from 15 residues. Germline V lookup: CDR1 MGHRA, CDR2 YSYEKL. The J segment lost 7 bases and the V segment lost 3 bases, leaving 12 bases of the junction unmatched. CDR3 DNA: TGCGCCAGCAGCCACCACGGGACAGCAACCCAGGAGCAGTACTTC. It encodes CASSHHGTATQEQYF.

The V and J genes are TRBV7-9 and TRBJ2-7; perhaps TRBD1 as D (6 bases). Looked up from germline, CDR1 is SEHNR and CDR2 is FQNEAQ (reference sequence). The CDR3 extends over 13 amino acids. V lost 5 bases, J lost 4 bases, and 12 bases lay in between. The CDR3 bases are TGTGCCAGCAGCCGGACAGAAAGTTACGAGCAGTACTTC. Amino acid sequence: CASSRTESYEQYF.

The V gene is TRBV15, the J gene TRBJ2-7, with D maybe TRBD2 (6 bases). Germline CDR1 is LNHNV and CDR2 is YYDKDF (reference sequence). Trimming pared 8 bases from V and 2 bases from J, leaving 10 bases between. The CDR3 is 12 amino acids. CDR3: CATGGNTYEQYF. The CDR3 nucleotides read TGTGCCACCGGGGGGAACACCTACGAGCAGTACTTC.

The rearrangement uses TRBV27 and TRBJ2-1, with TRBD2 matching 8 bases. This CDR3 has 15 amino acids. The V gene end was trimmed by 0 bases and the J gene end by 4 bases; junction bases not matched to a gene: 2. Per the germline V gene, CDR1 is MNHEY and CDR2 is SMNVEV (reference sequence). CDR3 residues: CASSLSAGGYNEQFF. Here the CDR3 DNA reads TGTGCCAGCAGTTTATCGGCGGGAGGTTACAATGAGCAGTTCTTC.

The CDR3 nucleotides read TGTGCCAGCAGCCAAGTCGGGACCCTGAGGGACAATGAGCAGTTCTTC. This codes for CASSQVGTLRDNEQFF. The rearrangement joins TRBV14 to TRBJ2-1; the D gene could be TRBD1 or TRBD2 (5 bases each). CDR3 length: 16 amino acids. CDR1 SGHDN and CDR2 FVKESK come from the germline V gene. Trimming pared 1 base from V and 5 bases from J, leaving 15 bases between. Drawing the rest from reference TRBV14 and TRBJ2-1, the complete variable domain is EAGVTQFPSHSVIEKGQTVTLRCDPISGHDNLYWYRRVMGKEIKFLLHFVKESKQDESGMPNNRFLAERTGGTYSTLKVQPAELEDSGVYFCASSQVGTLRDNEQFFGPGTRLTVL.

The V and J genes are TRBV10-1 and TRBJ1-1; TRBD1 aligns across 9 bases. This CDR3 has 18 amino acids. After removal of 0 bases from V and 4 bases from J, the junction contained 12 bases not matched to a gene. Germline V gene lookup returns CDR1 WNHNN and CDR2 SYGVQD (reference sequence). CDR3 loop: CASSESTTGGPLGTEAFF. The CDR3 nucleotides read TGCGCCAGCAGTGAGTCGACGACAGGGGGACCGTTGGGCACTGAAGCTTTCTTT.

The chain combines TRBV4-1 with TRBJ2-3, with TRBD2 matching 11 bases. This CDR3 has 18 amino acids. The germline gives CDR1 MGHRA, CDR2 YSYEKL. V shed 3 bases, J shed 2 bases, and the junction held 10 bases outside the gene matches. For the CDR3, the DNA is TGCGCCAGCAGCCAGGGCGTGGCTAGCGGGGGGAACACAGATACGCAGTATTTT. This translates into CASSQGVASGGNTDTQYF.

There are a few counts of this clone. This chain joins TRBV7-8 and TRBJ2-7, with a possible D match to TRBD1 (5 bases). V was clipped by 4 bases and J by 3 bases, with 10 bases between them. The CDR3 length is 13 residues. Per the germline V gene, CDR1 is SGHVS and CDR2 is FQNEAQ. This CDR3 is CASSSDKYYEQYF. CDR3 nucleotide sequence: TGTGCCAGCAGCTCGGACAAATACTACGAGCAGTACTTC.

Remarks on this clone: Other DNA sequences within the sample encode an identical CDR3. The rearrangement links TRBV4-3 to TRBJ2-1; 16 positions agree with TRBD2. V gave up 3 bases and J gave up 4 bases; unmatched junction bases: 0. This CDR3 region has 16 residues. Looked up from germline, CDR1 is LGHNA and CDR2 is YSLEER. CDR3 region: CASSQGLAGGYNEQFF. The CDR3 bases are TGCGCCAGCAGCCAGGGACTAGCGGGAGGGTACAATGAGCAGTTCTTC.

This clone was counted at least ten times. The rearrangement joins TRBV19 to TRBJ2-7; 9 bases align to TRBD2. The V gene's germline CDR1 is LNHDA and CDR2 SQIVND (reference sequence). The CDR3 extends over 12 amino acids. J lost 3 bases, V lost 9 bases, and 3 bases had no gene match. The CDR3 region has the DNA TGTGCCAGCAGCGGGAGGAACTACGAGCAGTACTTC. Translated, it gives CASSGRNYEQYF.

The chain joins TRBV27 to TRBJ2-1; 11 bases line up with TRBD2. Germline CDR1 reads MNHEY; CDR2 reads SMNVEV (reference sequence). V shed 0 bases and J 4 bases; nucleotides not matched to a gene: 2. This CDR3 has 16 residues. CDR3: CASSLSTSGVYNEQFF. The CDR3 DNA reads TGTGCCAGCAGTTTATCGACTAGCGGGGTGTACAATGAGCAGTTCTTC.

The chain couples TRBV7-9 to TRBJ2-7; D may be TRBD2 (6 bases). This CDR3 contains 14 residues. Germline loops: CDR1 SEHNR, CDR2 FQNEAQ (reference sequence). Deletions cut 5 bases from V and 5 bases from J, with 16 bases between. In nucleotides, the CDR3 is TGTGCCAGCAGCAACCGGGAGCGGTTCAACGAGCAGTACTTC. Translation: CASSNRERFNEQYF.

This chain links TRBV11-2 with TRBJ2-3, with D perhaps matching TRBD2 (5 bases). The germline CDR1 and CDR2 sequences are SGHAT and FQNNGV. This CDR3 has 15 amino acids. V was trimmed by 5 bases and J by 4 bases, leaving 16 bases between them. CDR3 loop: CASSRVDGAADTQYF. For the CDR3, the DNA is TGTGCCAGCAGCCGGGTGGATGGAGCGGCAGATACGCAGTATTTT.

The sample holds a few counts of this clone. The chain uses TRBV5-1 and TRBJ1-4, with D tentatively TRBD1 (6 bases). The V gene's germline CDR1 is SGHRS and CDR2 YFSETQ. CDR3 length: 13 amino acids. V was trimmed by 5 bases and J by 7 bases, leaving 12 bases between them. CDR3 DNA: TGCGCCAGCAGTTCGGACAGCGCTGAAAAACTGTTTTTT. This encodes CASSSDSAEKLFF.

The gene calls are TRBV7-8 and TRBJ1-5; possibly TRBD1 for D (6 bases). Germline CDR1 reads SGHVS; CDR2 reads FQNEAQ. The CDR3 spans 15 residues. Trimming left V 2 bases short and J 7 bases short, with 15 bases between. Written as DNA, the CDR3 is TGTGCCAGCAGCTTAAATTGGGGGGCTAGGCAGCCCCAGCATTTT. Amino acids: CASSLNWGARQPQHF.

The rearrangement joins TRBV2 to TRBJ2-7; 9 bases align to TRBD1. Trimming cost V 3 bases and J 2 bases; bases outside gene matches: 2. Germline CDR1 SNHLY, CDR2 FYNNEI. The CDR3 length is 14 residues. CDR3 DNA: TGTGCCAGCAGTGATGGGGACAGGGCCTACGAGCAGTACTTC. As protein: CASSDGDRAYEQYF.

V and J are TRBV6-5 and TRBJ2-7; 7 bases fit TRBD1. Germline CDR1 reads MNHEY; CDR2 reads SVGAGI. The CDR3 sequence is 12 residues long. The V and J ends lost 6 bases and 6 bases, in that order; junction bases with no gene match: 5. CDR3 nucleotide sequence: TGTGCCAGCAGCCCTGACAGGGTCGAGCAGTACTTC. Residues: CASSPDRVEQYF.

About this clone: Other DNA sequences in this sample translate to the same CDR3. The chain combines TRBV11-3 with TRBJ2-7, with D hard to call. With 1 base removed from V and 3 bases from J, the gap between germline ends came to 7 bases. This CDR3 is 13 amino acids long. The V gene's germline CDR1 is SGHNT and CDR2 YENEEA. The CDR3 DNA is TGTGCCAGCAGCTTAGCCGAAGGCTACGAGCAGTACTTC. Residues: CASSLAEGYEQYF.

The chain links TRBV10-3 to TRBJ2-1; possible D gene TRBD1, 6 bases. V was clipped by 8 bases and J by 11 bases, with 7 bases between them. The CDR3 covers 9 residues. Germline V lookup: CDR1 ENHRY, CDR2 SYGVKD. In nucleotides, the CDR3 is TGTGCCATCGGGACACAGCAGTTCTTC. This codes for CAIGTQQFF.